Detailed here is one TCR beta chain. Its matching antigen is unknown. V was pared by 6 bases and J by 12 bases, with 9 bases of the junction left unmatched. The CDR3 is 13 amino acids. Germline loops: CDR1 DFQATT, CDR2 SNEGSKA (reference sequence). This sample was taken from a study of blood T cells in healthy people across ages. The authors ran a second PCR of 7 to 11 cycles using a sample-barcoded 5' primer and a J-beta primer mix. Unique molecular identifiers of 12 random nucleotides labeled each cDNA. Using its own MiXCR run on the 5' RACE reads, TCRdb lists one record per CDR3 protein. Here the sample spans around 670,000 distinct CDR3 sequences, 25% to 30% being singletons. Total RNA, at least 5.5 micrograms per sample, came from PBMCs. Study results and limitations: Older age coincided with a roughly linear decline in TCR beta diversity per million T cells.

The chain links TRBV20-1 to TRBJ1-6, with TRBD1 identical over 9 bases. The specimen sequenced was blood. This receptor was obtained from a woman older than 75 in good health. The DNA for the CDR3 is TGCAGTGCCCTTATGGACAGGGGAGTACCCCTCCACTTT. Translating gives CSALMDRGVPLHF.